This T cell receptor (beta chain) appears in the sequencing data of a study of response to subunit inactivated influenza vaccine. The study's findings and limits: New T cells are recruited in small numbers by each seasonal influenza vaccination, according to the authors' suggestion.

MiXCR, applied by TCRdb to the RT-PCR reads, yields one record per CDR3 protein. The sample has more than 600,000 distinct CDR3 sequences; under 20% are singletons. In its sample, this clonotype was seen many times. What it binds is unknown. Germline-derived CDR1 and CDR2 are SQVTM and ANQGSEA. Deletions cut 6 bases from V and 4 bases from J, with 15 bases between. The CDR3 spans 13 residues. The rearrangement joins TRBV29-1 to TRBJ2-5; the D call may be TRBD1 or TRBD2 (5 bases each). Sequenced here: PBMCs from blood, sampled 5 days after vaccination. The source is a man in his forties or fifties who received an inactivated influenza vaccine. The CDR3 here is CSVGPQRRETQYF. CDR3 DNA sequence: TGCAGCGTGGGACCCCAACGCCGAGAGACCCAGTACTTC.